This entry describes one T cell receptor beta chain. These data originate in a study of CD8+ T cells in alopecia areata. Study context: Tofacitinib ran for 6 to 18 months before 6 months off drug.

Specified treatment: oral pan-JAK inhibitor, 5-10 mg twice daily. The CDR3 is 15 amino acids. Germline loops: CDR1 SEHNR, CDR2 FQNEAQ (reference sequence). The V end was cut by 5 bases, the J end by 1 base, with 14 bases between. RNA was isolated and reverse transcribed to cDNA, the sequencing template. The data were produced by immunoSEQ multiplex PCR, yet TCRdb's version contains in-frame clones alone and is incomplete. Of approximately 300,000 clones listed, 55% to 70% were seen once; the top ten hold over 1.5%. This TCR was recovered from a human donor with alopecia areata. The V and J genes are TRBV7-9 and TRBJ1-2; the D is unclear. The starting material was CD4+ T cells sorted from blood, obtained at week 24, from a patient treated with tofacitinib. The CDR3 is CASSRPVGLNYGYTF. The CDR3 nucleotides are TGTGCCAGCAGCCGCCCGGTAGGACTTAACTATGGCTACACCTTC.